A selection of T cell receptor beta chains follows, all from one sample in a study of blood T cell repertoires in COVID-19. Some clones are missing from TCRdb's copy, which holds only in-frame ones; the method was immunoSEQ multiplex PCR. Altogether 250,000 to 300,000 clones are present, about 90% being singletons, with the ten largest covering roughly 10%. Sequencing was done on a sample of peripheral blood. The receptors derive from an older woman with COVID-19, enrolled during active disease. The CDR3 runs from the conserved cysteine through the conserved F or W. A D gene is named only where the DNA matches it firmly. Size is omitted from some rows. Given values are once, few, many or a class for expanded clones.

TRBV4-1	TRBJ1-4	TRBD1	-	TGCGCCAGCAGCCAACCAGGGGGAACCAATGAAAAACTGTTTTTT	CASSQPGGTNEKLFF
TRBV7-8	TRBJ2-4	TRBD1	once	TGTGCCAGCAGCTTAGTTGGGACAGGAATAAACATTCAGTACTTC	CASSLVGTGINIQYF
TRBV19	TRBJ1-1	TRBD1	-	TGTGCCAGTAGTCCCGGGACAGATAACACTGAAGCTTTCTTT	CASSPGTDNTEAFF
TRBV5-3	TRBJ1-1	TRBD1	once	TGTGCCAGAAGTTGGACAGGGGCTATGGTCACTGAAGCTTTCTTT	CARSWTGAMVTEAFF
TRBV7-3	TRBJ2-3	TRBD2	-	TGTGCCAGCAGCTCGGGACTAGCGGATAGCACAGATACGCAGTATTTT	CASSSGLADSTDTQYF
TRBV4-1	TRBJ1-2	-	-	TGCGCCAGCAGCCAAGTCTACCGACGGTTAGGGGACTATGGCTACACCTTC	CASSQVYRRLGDYGYTF
TRBV23-1	TRBJ1-1	TRBD1	-	TGCGCCAGCAGTCAAAACAGGGGGCTGTACACTGAAGCTTTCTTT	CASSQNRGLYTEAFF
TRBV7-2	TRBJ1-5	-	-	TGTGCCAGCAGCACGGGGAATCAGCCCCAGCATTTT	CASSTGNQPQHF
TRBV3-1/TRBV3-2	TRBJ2-7	TRBD2	once	TGTGCCAGCAGCCAAGATCAAGCGGGAGGCCCCCCCCGCGAGCAGTACTTC	CASSQDQAGGPPREQYF
TRBV30	TRBJ1-3	-	-	TGTGCCTGGAGTGTACTTGCCAGGGGTGGAAACACCATATATTTT	CAWSVLARGGNTIYF
TRBV3-1/TRBV3-2	TRBJ1-1	TRBD1	-	TGTGCCAGCAGCCCGGGGACAGGGGGCATACGATTTACCGAAGCTTTCTTT	CASSPGTGGIRFTEAFF
TRBV5-1	TRBJ2-6	TRBD1	few	TGCGCCAGCAGCTTGGTGGGGCCGGGACAGGGCTCTGGGGCCAACGTCCTGACTTTC	CASSLVGPGQGSGANVLTF
TRBV7-6	TRBJ2-1	-	-	TGTGCCAGCAGCCTACGGGTCACCTCGGAGTCGCAGTTCTTC	CASSLRVTSESQFF
TRBV6-2/TRBV6-3	TRBJ2-7	-	-	TGTGCCAGCAGTTACGGGGCAGCCTTCTCCTACGAGCAGTACTTC	CASSYGAAFSYEQYF
TRBV29-1	TRBJ2-1	-	-	TGCAGCGTTTCGGACAGCAGAAACAATGAGCAGTTCTTC	CSVSDSRNNEQFF
TRBV6-4	TRBJ1-5	-	-	TGTGCCAGCAGTGAGGTGGCAGGGAATCAGCCCCAGCATTTT	CASSEVAGNQPQHF
TRBV12-3/TRBV12-4	TRBJ2-4	TRBD1	-	TGTGCCAGCAGTTCGGGAAAACAGGACAGGGAGTACTTC	CASSSGKQDREYF
TRBV19	TRBJ2-1	TRBD2	-	TGTGCCAGTAGTATCAGACTAGCGGGAGGACCTCTAGATGAGCAGTTCTTC	CASSIRLAGGPLDEQFF
TRBV27	TRBJ2-1	TRBD1	-	TGTGCCAGCAGTCACAGGGGCAATGAGCAGTTCTTC	CASSHRGNEQFF
TRBV14	TRBJ1-1	-	-	TGTGCCAGCAGCCAAGAATCCAGGTTCTCTGTCGACACTGAAGCTTTCTTT	CASSQESRFSVDTEAFF
TRBV6-5	TRBJ1-1	-	once	TGTGCCAGCAGTTACGACCTCGAGGGATCGAACACTGAAGCTTTCTTT	CASSYDLEGSNTEAFF
TRBV3-1/TRBV3-2	TRBJ2-5	-	-	TGTGCCAGCAGCCAAGGGCTGGTCGAGACCCAGTACTTC	CASSQGLVETQYF
TRBV5-1	TRBJ2-3	TRBD2	-	TGCGCCAGCAGCTTGATTGTGAGCGGGAGGGCATCAGATACGCAGTATTTT	CASSLIVSGRASDTQYF
TRBV5-4	TRBJ1-2	TRBD1	-	TGTGCCAGCAGCCCGGGGGACAGGGTTGGCTACACCTTC	CASSPGDRVGYTF
TRBV6-2/TRBV6-3	TRBJ1-1	-	-	TGTGCCAGCAGTTTACAGGGTGAGGGCACTGAAGCTTTCTTT	CASSLQGEGTEAFF
TRBV9	TRBJ2-3	TRBD2	-	TGTGCCAGCAGCGTAGAAAGCGGGAGGGCCCTTGATACGCAGTATTTT	CASSVESGRALDTQYF
TRBV18	TRBJ1-1	-	-	TGTGCCAGCTCACCATCGGGGGTGGGAACTGAAGCTTTCTTT	CASSPSGVGTEAFF
TRBV13	TRBJ2-3	-	-	TGTGCCAGCAGCCGGGGACTCAACACAGATACGCAGTATTTT	CASSRGLNTDTQYF
TRBV18	TRBJ2-5	TRBD1	-	TGTGCCAGCTCACCACGGGGGACAGGGGACGAGACCCAGTACTTC	CASSPRGTGDETQYF
TRBV29-1	TRBJ1-2	-	-	TGCAGCGTTGAACCCCAAGACAGTTATGGCTACACCTTC	CSVEPQDSYGYTF
TRBV12-3/TRBV12-4	TRBJ2-3	TRBD2	-	TGTGCCAGCAGTTTAGGGGGGGGAAATACGCAGTATTTT	CASSLGGGNTQYF
TRBV28	TRBJ2-7	-	-	TGTGCCAGCAGGAAACAGTCTGAGCAGTACTTC	CASRKQSEQYF
TRBV29-1	TRBJ2-1	TRBD2	-	TGCAGCGTCGGGACTAGCGGGCCGCTCTTC	CSVGTSGPLF
TRBV18	TRBJ1-3	-	-	TGTGCCAGCTCACCGAGTATGGACTCATGGCATTTT	CASSPSMDSWHF
TRBV30	TRBJ1-5	-	-	TGTGCCTGGAGTGTACGACGGAGCGATCAGCCCCAGCATTTT	CAWSVRRSDQPQHF
TRBV9	TRBJ2-7	-	-	TGTGCCAGCAGCGTAGATATTGACAAGAGCTACGAGCAGTACTTC	CASSVDIDKSYEQYF
TRBV18	TRBJ2-2	-	-	TGTGCCAGCTCACCACCGGTTGGGAGGAACACCGGGGAGCTGTTTTTT	CASSPPVGRNTGELFF
TRBV20-1	TRBJ2-5	-	-	TGCAGTGTGCAGGGCAGGGAGACCCAGTACTTC	CSVQGRETQYF
TRBV4-3	TRBJ1-1	TRBD1	-	TGCGCCAGCAGCCGGACAGGGGGCGGCACTGAAGCTTTCTTT	CASSRTGGGTEAFF
TRBV24-1	TRBJ2-1	-	-	TGTGCCACCGTCTTAAGGAGGGCTGAGAATGAGCAGTTCTTC	CATVLRRAENEQFF
TRBV5-5	TRBJ1-2	TRBD1	once	TGTGCCAGCAGCGATAAGACAGGGTCTAATGGCTACACCTTC	CASSDKTGSNGYTF
TRBV7-3	TRBJ2-1	-	few	TGTGCCAGCAGCTTAACTAGATTTGGTGAGCAGTTCTTC	CASSLTRFGEQFF